This TCR beta chain was recorded in a study of T cell responses to AZD1222 COVID-19 vaccine (dated by TCRdb to about 2021). About the study as a whole: Because spike-specific TCR depth and breadth did not differ between the two schedules, AZD1222 recipients who got a second dose at roughly 4 weeks were pooled with those who got a second dose at roughly 12 weeks. TCR sequencing covered roughly 230 trial participants: 200 to 210 given two doses of AZD1222 and some 25 given two doses of MenACWY control vaccine. Trial participants were enrolled by age into subgroups of 18-55, 56-69 and 70-plus years, and around 150, 29 and 61 TCR-sequenced participants, respectively, were included in these subgroups.

Broad study findings and their caveats: A significant rise in spike-specific TCR breadth and depth was observed after two AZD1222 doses relative to day 0 and relative to MenACWY recipients. Because no day 14 peak-response samples were available, repertoires were characterized only after the peak T cell response. Reportedly, close to half of the unique spike-specific TCRs recognized epitopes lying outside the regions that are mutated in the B.1.351 and B.1.1.7 variants. Participants were mostly white British, with more females than males. The authors suggested clonal diversity may have been underestimated. CD4 TCRs associated with the vaccine covered the entire spike protein, and the dominant responses were in regions 160-218 and 743-854. Only a handful of AZD1222 recipients were SARS-CoV-2 seropositive at baseline, limiting conclusions about previously exposed vaccinees. The 56-69-year group was small, and its depth increase did not reach significance, likely because of low power.

The CDR3 regions of human TCRbeta chains were subjected to immunosequencing. The study's own analysis went as follows. TCRs in the repertoires were matched against a reference library of SARS-CoV-2-specific TCRs that had been generated with the MIRA antigen-specificity platform. Breadth meant the fraction of unique TCRs that were SARS-CoV-2-associated, whereas depth meant the fraction of total T cells that were SARS-CoV-2-associated. Using the MIRA data, each spike-specific TCR was assigned both to the spike region to which the TCR was reactive and to a CD4 or CD8 class. Log10-transformed breadth and depth values were compared by one-way ANOVA with Sidak's multiple comparisons tests. TCRdb's version of the immuneACCESS table is confined to in-frame rearrangements and falls short of the full clone set. An unresolved V gene accounts for under half of the shortfall where checked; the remainder is of unknown origin. The DNA was the basis for D and trimming; V, J and clone size are from that table. The sample table shows roughly 99,000 clones, and around 91% are seen once. The ten largest clonotypes hold 22% of the sample.

Taken with the paper, the label for time point translates to: baseline before first vaccination. Vaccinee samples came from UK trials COV001 and COV002, including a single-blind randomized controlled phase 2/3 trial of AZD1222 (ChAdOx1 nCoV-19) in healthy adults. For TCRbeta chain sequencing, PBMC samples from trial participants were taken at day 0 and at day 28 after the second dose. The CDR3 has 16 amino acids, counting the end cysteine and phenylalanine. Here the CDR3 DNA is all that survives: 48 bases in frame from base 1. CDR1 SGHDN and CDR2 FVKESK were looked up in the germline V gene. A distance of 13 bases separates the germline ends of V and J, which lose 4 bases and 0 bases respectively. On this clone itself: Its antigen specificity is not known. The sample holds no much larger clone one base away, and base qualities are not on file.

The chain joins TRBV14 to TRBJ1-3, and the D gene may be TRBD1, 5 bases matching. This TCR was sampled from an adult in good health. The sequencing used peripheral blood, collected on day 0 of AZD1222 vaccination. The nucleotide sequence reads as follows: TGTGCCAGCAGCCGATCGGGGACCGGCTCTGGAAACACCATATATTTT. This is translated as CASSRSGTGSGNTIYF.